The clone carrying this T cell receptor (beta chain) was detected only a few times. Primers used in a second PCR of roughly 7 to 12 cycles were a sample-barcoded 5' primer and a J-beta primer mix. TCRdb independently ran MiXCR on the 5' RACE reads; one entry per CDR3 protein. Of around 650,000 distinct CDR3 sequences listed, 40% to 45% are singletons. This sample was taken from a study of blood T cells in healthy people across ages. Overall study: When template switching was applied, about one barcoded beta molecule was captured per two T cells.

The CDR3 has 18 amino acids. After removal of 5 bases from V and 3 bases from J, the junction contained 9 bases not matched to a gene. Sequences were obtained from blood. V is TRBV6-7 and J is TRBJ2-1, with TRBD2 matching 14 bases. TRBV6-7 has ORF status, its function being uncertain. This receptor was obtained from a man aged 80 or over in good health. Here the CDR3 DNA reads TGTGCCAGCAGTAAGCCGGGACTAGCGGGAGTAGACTACAATGAGCAGTTCTTC. Its translation: CASSKPGLAGVDYNEQFF.